Included here is one T cell receptor beta chain sequence, with context. The CDR3 extends over 15 amino acids. The germline V gene encodes CDR1 MDHEN and CDR2 SYDVKM. V was clipped by 6 bases and J by 1 base, with 15 bases between them. This sample was included in a study of technical replicates of blood from several donors. Using immunoSEQ multiplex PCR, the repertoire was profiled, and TCRdb retains in-frame clones only, with some absent. The sample yields more than 65,000 clones, 96% seen once. Specimen: T cells isolated from PBMCs. The TCR originated in a human donor in good health. The V and J genes are TRBV28 and TRBJ1-1; D unclear. The chain's CDR3 is CASREWMTRNTEAFF. The CDR3 DNA is TGTGCCAGCAGAGAATGGATGACTCGGAACACTGAAGCTTTCTTT.